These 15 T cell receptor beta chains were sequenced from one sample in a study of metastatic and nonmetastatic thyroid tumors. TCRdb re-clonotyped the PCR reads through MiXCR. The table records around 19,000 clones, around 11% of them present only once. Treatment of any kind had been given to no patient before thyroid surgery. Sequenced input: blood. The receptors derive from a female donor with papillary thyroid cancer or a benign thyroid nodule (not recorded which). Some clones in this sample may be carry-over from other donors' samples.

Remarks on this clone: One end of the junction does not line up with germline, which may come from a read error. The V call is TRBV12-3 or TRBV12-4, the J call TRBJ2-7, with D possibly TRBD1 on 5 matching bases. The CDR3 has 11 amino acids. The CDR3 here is CARSLGDEQYF. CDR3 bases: TGTGCCCGCAGTTTAGGGGACGAGCAGTACTTC.

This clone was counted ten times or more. CDR3 coding DNA: TGTGCCAGCAGCCCCCCCCCTAGCAGCCAAGAGACCCAGTACTTC. The encoded protein is CASSPPPSSQETQYF. The rearrangement links TRBV11-2 to TRBJ2-5, with a possible D match to TRBD2 (5 bases). Trimming shortened V by 5 bases and J by 1 base, and 14 bases separated the two germline ends. Germline-derived CDR1 and CDR2 are SGHAT and FQNNGV. The length of the CDR3 is 15 residues.

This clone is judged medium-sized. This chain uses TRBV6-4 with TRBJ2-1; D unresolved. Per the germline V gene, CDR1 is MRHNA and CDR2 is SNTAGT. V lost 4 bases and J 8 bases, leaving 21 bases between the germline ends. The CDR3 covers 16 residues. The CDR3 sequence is CASSVDSSTPSHEQFF. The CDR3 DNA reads TGTGCCAGCAGTGTTGACTCCTCAACCCCTTCCCATGAGCAGTTCTTC.

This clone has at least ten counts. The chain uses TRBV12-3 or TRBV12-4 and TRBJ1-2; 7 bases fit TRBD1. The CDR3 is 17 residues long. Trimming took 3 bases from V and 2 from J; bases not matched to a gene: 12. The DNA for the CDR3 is TGTGCCAGCAGTTTCAGCGACAGGGCGGGCTTGAACTATGGCTACACCTTC. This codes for CASSFSDRAGLNYGYTF.

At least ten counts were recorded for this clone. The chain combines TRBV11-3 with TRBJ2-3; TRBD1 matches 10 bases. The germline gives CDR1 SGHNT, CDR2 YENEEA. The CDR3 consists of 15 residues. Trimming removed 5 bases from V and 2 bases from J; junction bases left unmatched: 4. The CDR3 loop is CASSPRQGATDTQYF. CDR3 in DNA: TGTGCCAGCAGCCCTAGACAGGGGGCCACAGATACGCAGTATTTT.

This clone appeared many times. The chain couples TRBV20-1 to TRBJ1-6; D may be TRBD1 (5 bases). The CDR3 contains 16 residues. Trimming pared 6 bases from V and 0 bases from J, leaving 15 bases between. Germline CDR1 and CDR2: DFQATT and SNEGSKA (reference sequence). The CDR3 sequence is CSAQEGRSSYNSPLHF. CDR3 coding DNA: TGCAGTGCCCAGGAGGGACGGAGCTCCTATAATTCACCCCTCCACTTT.

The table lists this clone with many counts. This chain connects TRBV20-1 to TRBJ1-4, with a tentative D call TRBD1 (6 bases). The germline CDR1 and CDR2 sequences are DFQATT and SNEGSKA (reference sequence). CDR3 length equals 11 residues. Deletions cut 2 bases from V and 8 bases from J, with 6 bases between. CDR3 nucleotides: TGCAGTGCTAGAAGGGGGGAAAAACTGTTTTTT. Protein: CSARRGEKLFF.

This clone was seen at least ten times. For the CDR3, the DNA is TGCGCCAGCAGCCAAGTGGGGGATAGCACAGATACGCAGTATTTT. As protein: CASSQVGDSTDTQYF. The chain recombines TRBV4-3 with TRBJ2-3, with D perhaps assigned TRBD1 or TRBD2 (5 bases each). The length of the CDR3 is 15 residues. Trimming removed 1 base at V and 0 bases at J, with 8 bases between. Germline V lookup: CDR1 LGHNA, CDR2 YSLEER.

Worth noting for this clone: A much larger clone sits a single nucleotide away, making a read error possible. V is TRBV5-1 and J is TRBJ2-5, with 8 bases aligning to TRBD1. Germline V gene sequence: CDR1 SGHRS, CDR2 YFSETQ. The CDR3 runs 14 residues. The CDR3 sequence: CPSSLDRAGGTQYF. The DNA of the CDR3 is TGCCCCAGCAGCTTGGACAGGGCCGGCGGGACCCAGTACTTC.

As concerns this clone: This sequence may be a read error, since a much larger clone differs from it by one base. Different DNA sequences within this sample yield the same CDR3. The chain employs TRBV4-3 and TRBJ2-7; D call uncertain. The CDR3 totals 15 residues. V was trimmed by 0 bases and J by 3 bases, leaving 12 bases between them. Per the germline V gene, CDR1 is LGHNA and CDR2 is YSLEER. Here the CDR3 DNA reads TGCGCCAGCAGCCAAGACGAGGCACCCCACTACGAGCAGTACTTC. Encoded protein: CASSQDEAPHYEQYF.

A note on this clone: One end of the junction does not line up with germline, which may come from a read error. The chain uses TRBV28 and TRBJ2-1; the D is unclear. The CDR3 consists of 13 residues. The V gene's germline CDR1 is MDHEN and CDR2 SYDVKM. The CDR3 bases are TGTGCCAGCATTTTATCCTCCGGACATGAGCAGTTCTTC. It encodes CASILSSGHEQFF.

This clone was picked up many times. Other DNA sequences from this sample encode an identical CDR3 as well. CDR3 sequence (DNA): TGCAGTGCTAGGGGAGGGACGGATCAGCCCCAGCATTTT. This gives the protein CSARGGTDQPQHF. The chain joins TRBV20-1 to TRBJ1-5; D might be TRBD1 (5 bases). Germline V lookup: CDR1 DFQATT, CDR2 SNEGSKA (reference sequence). The CDR3 is 13 residues long. Trimming shortened V by 3 bases and J by 5 bases, and 11 bases separated the two germline ends.

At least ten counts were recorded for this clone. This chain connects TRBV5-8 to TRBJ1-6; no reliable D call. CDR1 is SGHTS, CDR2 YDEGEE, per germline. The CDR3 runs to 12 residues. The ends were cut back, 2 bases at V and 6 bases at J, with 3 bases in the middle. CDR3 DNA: TGTGCCAGCAGCTTCGGTAATTCACCCCTCCACTTT. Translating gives CASSFGNSPLHF.

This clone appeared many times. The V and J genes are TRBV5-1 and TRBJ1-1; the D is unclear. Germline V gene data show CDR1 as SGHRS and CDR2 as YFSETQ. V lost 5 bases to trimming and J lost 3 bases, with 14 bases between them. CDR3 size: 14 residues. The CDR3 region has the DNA TGCGCCAGCAGGGTAGCAGGATGGGACACTGAAGCTTTCTTT. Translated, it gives CASRVAGWDTEAFF.

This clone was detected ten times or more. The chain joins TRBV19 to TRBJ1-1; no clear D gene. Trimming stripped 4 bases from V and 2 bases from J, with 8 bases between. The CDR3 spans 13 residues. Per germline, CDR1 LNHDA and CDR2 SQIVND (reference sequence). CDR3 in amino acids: CASSTPRNTEAFF. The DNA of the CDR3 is TGTGCCAGTAGTACGCCCCGAAACACTGAAGCTTTCTTT. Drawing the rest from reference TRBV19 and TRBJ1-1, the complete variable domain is DGGITQSPKYLFRKEGQNVTLSCEQNLNHDAMYWYRQDPGQGLRLIYYSQIVNDFQKGDIAEGYSVSREKKESFPLTVTSAQKNPTAFYLCASSTPRNTEAFFGQGTRLTVV.